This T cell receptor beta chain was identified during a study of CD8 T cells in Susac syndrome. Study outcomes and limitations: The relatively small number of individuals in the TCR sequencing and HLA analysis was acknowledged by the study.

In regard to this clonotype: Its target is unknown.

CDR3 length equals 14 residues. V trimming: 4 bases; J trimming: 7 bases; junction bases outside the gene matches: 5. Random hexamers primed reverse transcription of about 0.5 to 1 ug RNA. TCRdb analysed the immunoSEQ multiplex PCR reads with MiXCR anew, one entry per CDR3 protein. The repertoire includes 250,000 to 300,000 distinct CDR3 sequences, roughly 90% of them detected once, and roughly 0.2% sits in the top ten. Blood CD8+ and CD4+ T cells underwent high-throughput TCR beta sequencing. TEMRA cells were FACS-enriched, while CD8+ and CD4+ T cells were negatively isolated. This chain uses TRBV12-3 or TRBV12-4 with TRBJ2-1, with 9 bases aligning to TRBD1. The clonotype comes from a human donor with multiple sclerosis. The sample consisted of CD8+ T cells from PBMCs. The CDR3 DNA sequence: TGTGCCAGCAGTTCACAGGGGGCGCAAAATGAGCAGTTCTTC. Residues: CASSSQGAQNEQFF.